The 5 T cell receptor beta chains reported below all come from one sample, sequenced in a study of T-cell reconstitution after alpha-beta-depleted transplantation in children. TCRbeta library preparation incorporated unique molecular identifiers. TCRdb reprocessed the PCR reads via MiXCR and lists one record per CDR3 protein. The sample has 100,000 or so distinct CDR3 sequences, 20% to 30% seen once. The starting material was PBMCs, obtained before TCRalphabeta/CD19-depleted stem cell transplant. The receptors originated from a boy younger than 10 with acute lymphoblastic leukemia, due to receive a stem cell transplant.

The chain has TRBV29-1 and TRBJ2-3, with 10 bases lining up with TRBD2. The CDR3 loop spans 15 amino acids. Germline V CDR1 and CDR2: SQVTM, ANQGSEA. Trimming took 2 bases from V and 2 from J; bases not matched to a gene: 4. The CDR3 here is CSVELAGAATDTQYF. The CDR3 nucleotides read TGCAGCGTTGAACTAGCGGGAGCCGCCACAGATACGCAGTATTTT.

There are a few counts of this clonotype. V usage is TRBV12-3 or TRBV12-4 and J usage is TRBJ2-5; D is possibly TRBD1 or TRBD2 (5 bases each). The V end was cut by 3 bases, the J end by 2 bases, with 13 bases between. The CDR3 totals 15 residues. The CDR3 loop reads CASSFVGVKQETQYF. DNA of the CDR3: TGTGCCAGCAGTTTTGTGGGGGTAAAACAAGAGACCCAGTACTTC.

The chain couples TRBV28 to TRBJ2-5; TRBD2 aligns across 7 bases. The CDR3 has 14 amino acids. CDR1 is MDHEN, CDR2 SYDVKM, per germline. After removal of 10 bases from V and 4 bases from J, the junction contained 12 bases not matched to a gene. CDR3 residues: CAIASGGTPETQYF. The CDR3 nucleotides are TGTGCCATCGCTAGCGGAGGGACCCCAGAGACCCAGTACTTC.

V usage is TRBV6-5 and J usage is TRBJ1-2; no firm D call. In germline, CDR1 is MNHEY, CDR2 SVGAGI. This CDR3 contains 14 residues. Trimming stripped 2 bases from V and 4 bases from J, with 11 bases between. Written as DNA, the CDR3 is TGTGCCAGCAGTTACGGTGGGCAGGTCTATGGCTACACCTTC. Its protein product is CASSYGGQVYGYTF.

This clonotype was picked up a small number of times. This rearrangement joins TRBV24-1 to TRBJ1-5, with TRBD1 as a possible D gene (6 bases). This CDR3 spans 16 amino acids. Germline V gene sequence: CDR1 KGHDR, CDR2 SFDVKD. Trimming removed 4 bases at V and 5 bases at J, with 17 bases between. The CDR3 DNA is TGTGCCACCAGTGACTCGAAGACAGGCAGGTATCAGCCCCAGCATTTT. Protein product: CATSDSKTGRYQPQHF.